This T cell receptor (beta chain) was recovered during a study of T cell repertoires in cytomegalovirus infection. A word on this clonotype: What it recognizes is unknown.

Findings of the study overall: Carriage of CMV together with the relevant HLA was identifiable through cumulative public TCR beta family frequency.

In TCRdb, the reads were re-called with MiXCR into one record per CDR3 protein. In the table there are approximately 500,000 distinct CDR3 sequences, 11% of which are singletons. After removal of 3 bases from V and 9 bases from J, the junction contained 11 bases not matched to a gene. The CDR3 is 15 amino acids. From germline, CDR1 is SGHRS and CDR2 YFSETQ. The specimen sequenced was PBMCs. This TCR derives from a human donor in good health (CMV status not recorded). Some clones in this sample may be carry-over from other donors' samples. The genes are TRBV5-1 and TRBJ1-2; 10 bases fit TRBD1. CDR3 loop: CASSWGQGLAKSYTF. As DNA, the CDR3 is TGCGCCAGCAGCTGGGGACAGGGGCTGGCTAAAAGCTACACCTTC.